These 19 T cell receptor beta chains were all obtained from the same sample, sequenced in a study of neoadjuvant nivolumab and ipilimumab in lung cancer. The data were produced by immunoSEQ multiplex PCR, yet TCRdb's version contains in-frame clones alone and is incomplete. This sample has 40,000 to 60,000 clones, with 75% to 90% found just once. The sample was blood, taken before neoadjuvant nivolumab, alone or with ipilimumab. The receptors shown here come from an adult with non-small cell lung cancer. Some clones in this sample may be carry-over from other donors' samples.

V and J are TRBV18 and TRBJ2-1; 8 bases align to TRBD2. Germline lookup yields CDR1 KGHSH and CDR2 LQKENI. Trimming took 0 bases from V and 7 from J; bases not matched to a gene: 5. The CDR3 is made up of 15 amino acids. CDR3: CASSPPSGSINEQFF. The CDR3 DNA reads TGTGCCAGCTCACCACCGAGCGGGAGCATTAATGAGCAGTTCTTC.

The chain uses TRBV5-1 and TRBJ1-1; D is unresolved. This CDR3 is 14 amino acids long. The V and J ends lost 0 bases and 6 bases respectively, with 12 bases between them. Germline V gene lookup returns CDR1 SGHRS and CDR2 YFSETQ. The CDR3 region has the DNA TGCGCCAGCAGCTTGGAGGGTGCGGCAGCTGAAGCTTTCTTT. This codes for CASSLEGAAAEAFF.

This clone was counted only a few times. The V gene is TRBV23-1, the J gene TRBJ1-2; TRBD1 is a possible D gene (5 bases). TRBV23-1 is assigned to the ORF class and has an uncertain function. Trimming took 4 bases from V and 6 from J, leaving 21 bases between them. The CDR3 is made up of 16 amino acids. Written as DNA, the CDR3 is TGCGCCAGCAGTCCGCCGGGGGGAGAAGGCCTCCATGGCTACACCTTC. This sequence encodes CASSPPGGEGLHGYTF.

The J gene is TRBJ2-1, the V gene TRBV25-1; 7 positions agree with TRBD2. The CDR3 has 16 residues. The V gene end was trimmed by 4 bases and the J gene end by 1 base; junction bases not matched to a gene: 7. Germline CDR1 MGHDK, CDR2 SYGVNS. As DNA, the CDR3 is TGTGCCAGCAGTGGTCAGGGCGGGAGTTCCTACAATGAGCAGTTCTTC. Its protein product is CASSGQGGSSYNEQFF.

The chain uses TRBV6-1 and TRBJ1-5; 7 nucleotides align to TRBD1. V lost 3 bases to trimming and J lost 11 bases; unmatched junction nucleotides: 7. The CDR3 has 13 residues. Germline lookup yields CDR1 MNHNS and CDR2 SASEGT. CDR3 region: CASSEGQLRTQHF. In DNA, the CDR3 is TGTGCCAGCAGTGAGGGACAGTTGAGGACCCAGCATTTT.

Only a few counts were recorded for this clone. The V and J genes are TRBV2 and TRBJ2-7; D ambiguous. CDR1 is SNHLY, CDR2 FYNNEI, per germline. The ends were cut back, 4 bases at V and 3 bases at J, with 10 bases in the middle. The CDR3 is made up of 13 amino acids. The chain's CDR3 is CASSVVSSYEQYF. CDR3 DNA sequence: TGTGCCAGCAGTGTGGTCTCGAGCTACGAGCAGTACTTC. Full variable domain (rest looked up from reference TRBV2 and TRBJ2-7): EPEVTQTPSHQVTQMGQEVILRCVPISNHLYFYWYRQILGQKVEFLVSFYNNEISEKSEIFDDQFSVERPDGSNFTLKIRSTKLEDSAMYFCASSVVSSYEQYFGPGTRLTVT.

As DNA, the CDR3 is TGTGCCTGGACGGCTTCAGATACGCAGTATTTT. Amino acids: CAWTASDTQYF. V usage is TRBV30 and J usage is TRBJ2-3; D gene unclear. Germline-derived CDR1 and CDR2 are GTSNPN and SVGIG (reference sequence). The V gene lost 4 bases and the J gene lost 4 bases, with 6 bases spanning the gap. CDR3 length equals 11 residues.

This rearrangement joins TRBV7-8 to TRBJ2-1; weak D call: TRBD1 (6 bases). The V end lost 4 bases, the J end lost 9 bases, and 13 bases lay between the germline ends. The CDR3 totals 13 residues. Germline CDR1 SGHVS, CDR2 FQNEAQ. CDR3: CASSYGTFGEQFF. The CDR3 nucleotides read TGTGCCAGCAGCTACGGGACATTTGGTGAGCAGTTCTTC.

The chain carries TRBV7-6 and TRBJ2-5, with D hard to call. V was cut by 5 bases and J by 5 bases, with 9 bases left in between. Germline loops: CDR1 SGHVS, CDR2 FNYEAQ. The length of the CDR3 is 12 residues. This CDR3 reads CASSQNLETQYF. The CDR3 region has the DNA TGTGCCAGCAGCCAAAATCTGGAGACCCAGTACTTC.

This rearrangement joins TRBV4-1 to TRBJ1-2; 10 positions match TRBD1. Unmatched junction bases numbered 8, after V lost 4 bases and J lost 3 bases. This CDR3 is built from 16 residues. Germline CDR1 and CDR2: MGHRA and YSYEKL. The CDR3 nucleotides are TGCGCCAGCAGCCGAGTTGGGACAGGGGATTACTATGGCTACACCTTC. It specifies CASSRVGTGDYYGYTF.

Written as DNA, the CDR3 is TGCAGCGCCGGAGGGCAGCTACTCACAGATACGCAGTATTTT. Translation: CSAGGQLLTDTQYF. The chain links TRBV29-1 to TRBJ2-3; a possible D gene is TRBD2 (6 bases). Germline CDR1 SQVTM, CDR2 ANQGSEA. This CDR3 region has 14 residues. Trimming shortened V by 7 bases and J by 2 bases, and 16 bases separated the two germline ends.

The chain has TRBV18 and TRBJ2-3, with TRBD2 matching over 7 bases. The CDR3 sequence is 17 residues long. V lost 3 bases and J lost 2; bases outside the gene matches: 11. CDR1 is KGHSH, CDR2 LQKENI, per germline. The CDR3 region has the DNA TGTGCCAGCTCACCCACCAGAAGCGGGATCTTCACAGATACGCAGTATTTT. This gives the protein CASSPTRSGIFTDTQYF.

V gene TRBV5-6 combines with J gene TRBJ2-7, with 10 positions matching TRBD1. The V gene's germline CDR1 is SGHDT and CDR2 YYEEEE. V shed 0 bases, J shed 3 bases, and the junction held 6 bases outside the gene matches. The CDR3 contains 16 residues. The CDR3 loop is CASSLGGQGFGYEQYF. CDR3 coding DNA: TGTGCCAGCAGCTTGGGGGGACAGGGGTTTGGCTACGAGCAGTACTTC.

This chain uses TRBV5-1 with TRBJ2-3; TRBD2 aligns across 7 bases. Trimming removed 0 bases from V and 6 bases from J; junction bases left unmatched: 7. The germline gives CDR1 SGHRS, CDR2 YFSETQ. The CDR3 has 15 amino acids. CDR3 nucleotides: TGCGCCAGCAGCTTGGCTAGCGGCCTCTTGGATACGCAGTATTTT. It codes for CASSLASGLLDTQYF.

The V and J genes are TRBV9 and TRBJ1-1; 7 nucleotides match TRBD1. The length of the CDR3 is 15 residues. Germline values: CDR1 SGDLS, CDR2 YYNGEE. Losses at the gene ends were 0 bases for V and 2 bases for J; bases not matched to a gene: 4. CDR3 nucleotide sequence: TGTGCCAGCAGCGTAGGGGGGGACAGCAACACTGAAGCTTTCTTT. Its translation: CASSVGGDSNTEAFF.

The V gene is TRBV14, the J gene TRBJ1-1; 7 nucleotides align to TRBD1. This CDR3 has 15 amino acids. Trimming at V came to 3 bases and at J to 0 bases, leaving 4 bases not matched to a gene. Per germline, CDR1 SGHDN and CDR2 FVKESK. The CDR3 DNA reads TGTGCCAGCAGCCACCACAGGGGATTGAACACTGAAGCTTTCTTT. Translation gives CASSHHRGLNTEAFF.

This clone was seen once. The gene calls are TRBV5-1 and TRBJ2-5; a weak D match, TRBD1 (6 bases). The V end lost 0 bases, the J end lost 3 bases, and 15 bases lay between the germline ends. The CDR3 is made up of 16 amino acids. CDR1 and CDR2 (germline): SGHRS, YFSETQ. The CDR3 here is CASSLGVGTNEETQYF. The CDR3 DNA sequence: TGCGCCAGCAGCTTGGGAGTGGGGACAAATGAAGAGACCCAGTACTTC.

The chain has TRBV5-1 and TRBJ2-1, with D possibly called TRBD1 or TRBD2 (5 bases each). CDR3 length: 14 residues. Germline V gene sequence: CDR1 SGHRS, CDR2 YFSETQ. The V end was cut by 4 bases, the J end by 4 bases, with 12 bases between. CDR3 DNA: TGCGCCAGCAGCGTCCGGGACGGATACAATGAGCAGTTCTTC. It specifies CASSVRDGYNEQFF.

Only one count was recorded for this clone. The V gene is TRBV7-3, the J gene TRBJ2-7, with a possible D match to TRBD1 (6 bases). Germline CDR1 is SGHTA and CDR2 is FQGTGA. V was trimmed by 0 bases and J by 6 bases, leaving 9 bases between them. The length of the CDR3 is 13 residues. The CDR3 bases are TGTGCCAGCAGCTTAACGGGGGCGCGCGAGCAGTACTTC. It is translated as CASSLTGAREQYF.